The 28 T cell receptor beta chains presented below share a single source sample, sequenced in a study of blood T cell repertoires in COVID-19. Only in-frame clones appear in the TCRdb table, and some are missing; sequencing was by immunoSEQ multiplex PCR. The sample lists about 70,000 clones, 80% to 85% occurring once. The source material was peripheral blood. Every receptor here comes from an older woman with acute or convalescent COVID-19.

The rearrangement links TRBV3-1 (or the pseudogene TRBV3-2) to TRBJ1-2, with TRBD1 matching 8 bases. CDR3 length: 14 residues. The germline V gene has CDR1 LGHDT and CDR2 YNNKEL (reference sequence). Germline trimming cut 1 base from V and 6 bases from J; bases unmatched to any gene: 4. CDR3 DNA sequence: TGTGCCAGCAGCCAAGGACAGGGGAGGGATGGCTACACCTTC. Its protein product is CASSQGQGRDGYTF.

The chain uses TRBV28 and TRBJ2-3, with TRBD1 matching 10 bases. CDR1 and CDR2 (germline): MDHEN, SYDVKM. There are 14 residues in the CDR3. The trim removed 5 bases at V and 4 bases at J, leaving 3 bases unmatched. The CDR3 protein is CASSTGQGSDTQYF. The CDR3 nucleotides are TGTGCCAGCAGTACGGGACAGGGGTCAGATACGCAGTATTTT.

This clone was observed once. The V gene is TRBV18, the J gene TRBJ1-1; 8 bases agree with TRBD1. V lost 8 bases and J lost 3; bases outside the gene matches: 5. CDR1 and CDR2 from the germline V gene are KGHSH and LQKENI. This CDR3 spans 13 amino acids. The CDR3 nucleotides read TGTGCCAGCCAGGGGACAGGAGACACTGAAGCTTTCTTT. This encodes CASQGTGDTEAFF.

The CDR3 DNA reads TGTGCCAGCAGCCAACCCTCCCCCGGGACTGCCGGCGAGACCCAGTACTTC. Its translation is CASSQPSPGTAGETQYF. J is TRBJ2-5 and V is TRBV3-1 (or the pseudogene TRBV3-2); D is possibly TRBD2 (6 bases). V shed 2 bases and J shed 5 bases, with 21 bases lying between them. The germline gives CDR1 LGHDT, CDR2 YNNKEL (reference sequence). The CDR3 extends over 17 amino acids.

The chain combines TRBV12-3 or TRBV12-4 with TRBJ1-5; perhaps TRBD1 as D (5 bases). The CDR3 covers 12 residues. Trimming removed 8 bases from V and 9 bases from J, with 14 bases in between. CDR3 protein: CASGSRVRPQHF. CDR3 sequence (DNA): TGTGCCAGCGGAAGCAGGGTACGGCCCCAGCATTTT.

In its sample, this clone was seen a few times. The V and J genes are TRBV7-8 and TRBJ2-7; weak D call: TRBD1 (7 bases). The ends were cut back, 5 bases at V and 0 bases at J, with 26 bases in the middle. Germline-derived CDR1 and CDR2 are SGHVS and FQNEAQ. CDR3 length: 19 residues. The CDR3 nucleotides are TGTGCCAGCAGCAAAGTCTATGTCCGGGGGACAGCAGACTCCTACGAGCAGTACTTC. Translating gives CASSKVYVRGTADSYEQYF.

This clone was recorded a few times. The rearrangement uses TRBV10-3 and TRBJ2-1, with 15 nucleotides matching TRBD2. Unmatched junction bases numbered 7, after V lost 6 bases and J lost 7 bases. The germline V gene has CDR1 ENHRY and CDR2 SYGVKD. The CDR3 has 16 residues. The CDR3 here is CAIRGTSGRNRNEQFF. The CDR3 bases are TGTGCCATCAGGGGGACTAGCGGGAGGAATAGGAATGAGCAGTTCTTC.

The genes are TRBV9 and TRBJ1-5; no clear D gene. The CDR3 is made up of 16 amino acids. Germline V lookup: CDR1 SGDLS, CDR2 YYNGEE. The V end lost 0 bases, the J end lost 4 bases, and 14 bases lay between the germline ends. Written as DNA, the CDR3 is TGTGCCAGCAGCGTAGGGCCAATCCTCGGGAATCAGCCCCAGCATTTT. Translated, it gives CASSVGPILGNQPQHF.

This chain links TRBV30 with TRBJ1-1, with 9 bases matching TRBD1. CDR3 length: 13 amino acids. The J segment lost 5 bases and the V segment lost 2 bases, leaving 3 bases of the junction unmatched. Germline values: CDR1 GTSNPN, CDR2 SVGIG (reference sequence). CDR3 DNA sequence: TGTGCCTGGAGTAGGGGACAGGGAACTGAAGCTTTCTTT. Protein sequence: CAWSRGQGTEAFF.

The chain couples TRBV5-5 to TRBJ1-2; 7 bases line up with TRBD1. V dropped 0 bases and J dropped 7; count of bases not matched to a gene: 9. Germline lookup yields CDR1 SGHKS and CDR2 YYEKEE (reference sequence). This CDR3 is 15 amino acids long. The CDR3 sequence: CASSLVTWTGGGYTF. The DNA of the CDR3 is TGTGCCAGCAGCTTGGTGACATGGACAGGAGGTGGCTACACCTTC.

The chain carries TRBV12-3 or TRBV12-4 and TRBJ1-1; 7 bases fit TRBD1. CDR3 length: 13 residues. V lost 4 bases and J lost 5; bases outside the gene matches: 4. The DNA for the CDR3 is TGTGCCAGCAGTTGGACAGGTCAGACTGAAGCTTTCTTT. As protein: CASSWTGQTEAFF.

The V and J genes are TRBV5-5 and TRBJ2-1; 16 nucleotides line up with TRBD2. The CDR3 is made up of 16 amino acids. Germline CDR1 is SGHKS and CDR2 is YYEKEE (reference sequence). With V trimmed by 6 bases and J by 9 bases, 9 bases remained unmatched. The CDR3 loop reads CASKSGTSGRAAEQFF. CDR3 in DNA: TGTGCCAGCAAGTCCGGGACTAGCGGGAGGGCCGCTGAGCAGTTCTTC.

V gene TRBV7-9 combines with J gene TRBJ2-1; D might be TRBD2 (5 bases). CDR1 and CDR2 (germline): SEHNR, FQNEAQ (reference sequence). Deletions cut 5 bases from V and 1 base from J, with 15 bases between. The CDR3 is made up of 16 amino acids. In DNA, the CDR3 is TGTGCCAGCAGCCCCGTCCGGGGAGTGTCCTACAATGAGCAGTTCTTC. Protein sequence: CASSPVRGVSYNEQFF.

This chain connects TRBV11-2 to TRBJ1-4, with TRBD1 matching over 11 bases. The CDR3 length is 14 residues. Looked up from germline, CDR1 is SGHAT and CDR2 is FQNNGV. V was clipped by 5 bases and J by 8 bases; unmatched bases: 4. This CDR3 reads CASSPRTGGEKLFF. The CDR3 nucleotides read TGTGCCAGCAGCCCCCGGACAGGGGGCGAAAAACTGTTTTTT.

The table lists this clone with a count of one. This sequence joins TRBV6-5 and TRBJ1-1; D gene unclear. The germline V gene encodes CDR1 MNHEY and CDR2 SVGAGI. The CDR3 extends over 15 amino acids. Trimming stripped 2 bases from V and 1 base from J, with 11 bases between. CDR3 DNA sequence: TGTGCCAGCAGTTACCCCCGCTCCAGGAACACTGAAGCTTTCTTT. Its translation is CASSYPRSRNTEAFF.

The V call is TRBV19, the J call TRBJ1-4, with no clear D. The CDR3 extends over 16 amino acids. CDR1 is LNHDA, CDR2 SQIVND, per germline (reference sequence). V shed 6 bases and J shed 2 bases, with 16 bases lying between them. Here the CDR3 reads CASSRSTRATNEKLFF. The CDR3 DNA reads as TGTGCCAGTAGCCGAAGTACGCGAGCGACTAATGAAAAACTGTTTTTT.

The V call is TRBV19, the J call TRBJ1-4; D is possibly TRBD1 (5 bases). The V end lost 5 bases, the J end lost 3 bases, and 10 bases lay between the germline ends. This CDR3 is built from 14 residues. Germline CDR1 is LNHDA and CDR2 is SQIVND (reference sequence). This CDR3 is CASSPGLSNEKLFF. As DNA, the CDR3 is TGTGCCAGTAGTCCGGGACTGTCTAATGAAAAACTGTTTTTT.

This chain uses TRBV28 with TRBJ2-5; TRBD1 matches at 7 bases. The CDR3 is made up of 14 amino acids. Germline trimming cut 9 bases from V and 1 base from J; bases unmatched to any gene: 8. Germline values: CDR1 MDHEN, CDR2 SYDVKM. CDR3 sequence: CASASGQFQETQYF. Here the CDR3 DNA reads TGTGCCAGTGCCTCGGGACAGTTCCAAGAGACCCAGTACTTC. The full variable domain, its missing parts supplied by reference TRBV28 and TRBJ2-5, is DVKVTQSSRYLVKRTGEKVFLECVQDMDHENMFWYRQDPGLGLRLIYFSYDVKMKEKGDIPEGYSVSREKKERFSLILESASTNQTSMYLCASASGQFQETQYFGPGTRLLVL.

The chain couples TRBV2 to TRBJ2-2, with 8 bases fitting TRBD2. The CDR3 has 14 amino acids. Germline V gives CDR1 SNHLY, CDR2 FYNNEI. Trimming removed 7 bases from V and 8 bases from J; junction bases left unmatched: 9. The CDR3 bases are TGTGCCAGCAAGACGGGAGGGCCTTCGGGGGAGCTGTTTTTT. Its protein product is CASKTGGPSGELFF. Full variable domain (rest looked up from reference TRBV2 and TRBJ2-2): EPEVTQTPSHQVTQMGQEVILRCVPISNHLYFYWYRQILGQKVEFLVSFYNNEISEKSEIFDDQFSVERPDGSNFTLKIRSTKLEDSAMYFCASKTGGPSGELFFGEGSRLTVL.

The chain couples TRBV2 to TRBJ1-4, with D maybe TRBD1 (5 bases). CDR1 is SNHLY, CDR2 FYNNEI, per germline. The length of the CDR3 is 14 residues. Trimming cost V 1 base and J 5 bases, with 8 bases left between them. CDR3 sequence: CASSEEGPNEKLFF. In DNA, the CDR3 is TGTGCCAGCAGTGAAGAGGGGCCCAATGAAAAACTGTTTTTT.

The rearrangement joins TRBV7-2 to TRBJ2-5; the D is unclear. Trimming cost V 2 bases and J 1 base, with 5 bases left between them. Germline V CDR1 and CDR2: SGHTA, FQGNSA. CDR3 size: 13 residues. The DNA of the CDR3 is TGTGCCAGCAGCTTAACACCCCAAGAGACCCAGTACTTC. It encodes CASSLTPQETQYF.

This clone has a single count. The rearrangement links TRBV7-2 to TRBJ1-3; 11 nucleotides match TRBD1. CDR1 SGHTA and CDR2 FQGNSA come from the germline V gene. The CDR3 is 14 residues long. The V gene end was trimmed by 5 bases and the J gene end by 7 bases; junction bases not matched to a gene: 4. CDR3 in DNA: TGTGCCAGCAGCCTCGGGACAGGGGGTAACACCATATATTTT. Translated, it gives CASSLGTGGNTIYF.

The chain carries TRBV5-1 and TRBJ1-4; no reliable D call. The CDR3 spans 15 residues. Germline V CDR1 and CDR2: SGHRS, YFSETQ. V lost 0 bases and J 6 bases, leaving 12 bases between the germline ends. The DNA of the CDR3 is TGCGCCAGCAGCTTGGATGAGGGATTGGATGAAAAACTGTTTTTT. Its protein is CASSLDEGLDEKLFF.

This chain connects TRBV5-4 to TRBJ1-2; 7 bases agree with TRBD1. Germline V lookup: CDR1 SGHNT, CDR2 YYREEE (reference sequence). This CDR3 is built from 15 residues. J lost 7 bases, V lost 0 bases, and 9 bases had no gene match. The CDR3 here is CASSLAKGARGGYTF. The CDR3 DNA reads TGTGCCAGCAGCTTGGCGAAGGGGGCGCGAGGTGGCTACACCTTC.

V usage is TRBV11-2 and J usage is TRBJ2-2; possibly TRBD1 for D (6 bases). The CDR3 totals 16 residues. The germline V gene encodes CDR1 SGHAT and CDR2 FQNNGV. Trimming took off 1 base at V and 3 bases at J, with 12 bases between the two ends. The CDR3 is CASSLVVTGYTGELFF. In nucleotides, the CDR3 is TGTGCCAGCAGCTTAGTAGTAACAGGGTACACCGGGGAGCTGTTTTTT.

The CDR3 DNA sequence: TGTGCCAGCAGCCTCGCCGCGAGTAGCGGGTACAATGAGCAGTTCTTC. Translated, it gives CASSLAASSGYNEQFF. The chain uses TRBV5-4 and TRBJ2-1; 7 nucleotides line up with TRBD2. This CDR3 is 16 amino acids long. Looked up from germline, CDR1 is SGHNT and CDR2 is YYREEE (reference sequence). The V segment lost 4 bases and the J segment 4 bases; nucleotides outside the gene matches: 11.

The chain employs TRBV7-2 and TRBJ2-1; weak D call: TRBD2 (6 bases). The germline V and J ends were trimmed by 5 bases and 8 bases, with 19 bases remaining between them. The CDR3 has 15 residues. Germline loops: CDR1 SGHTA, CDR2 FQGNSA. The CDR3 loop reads CASSPPTAGGDEQFF. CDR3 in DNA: TGTGCCAGCAGCCCCCCGACAGCGGGCGGGGATGAGCAGTTCTTC.

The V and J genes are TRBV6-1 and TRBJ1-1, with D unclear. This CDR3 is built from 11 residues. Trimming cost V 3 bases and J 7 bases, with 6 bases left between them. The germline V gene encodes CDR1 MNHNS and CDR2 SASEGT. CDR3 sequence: CASSEAVEAFF. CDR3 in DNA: TGTGCCAGCAGTGAGGCCGTTGAAGCTTTCTTT.